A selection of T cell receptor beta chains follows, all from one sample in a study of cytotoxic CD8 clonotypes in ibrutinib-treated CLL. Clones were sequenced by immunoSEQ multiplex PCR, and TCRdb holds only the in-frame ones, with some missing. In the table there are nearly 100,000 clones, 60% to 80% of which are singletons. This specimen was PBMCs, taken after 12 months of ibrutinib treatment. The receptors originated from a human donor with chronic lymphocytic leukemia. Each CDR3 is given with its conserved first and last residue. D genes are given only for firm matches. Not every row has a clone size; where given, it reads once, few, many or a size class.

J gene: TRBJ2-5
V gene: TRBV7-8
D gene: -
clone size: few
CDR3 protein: CASSLMGWETQYF
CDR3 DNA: TGTGCCAGCAGCTTAATGGGCTGGGAGACCCAGTACTTC

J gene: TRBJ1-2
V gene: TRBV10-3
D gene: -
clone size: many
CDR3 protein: CAIRENPGNGYTF
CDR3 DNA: TGTGCCATCAGAGAAAACCCGGGAAATGGCTACACCTTC

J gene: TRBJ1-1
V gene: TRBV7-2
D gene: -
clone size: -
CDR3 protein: CASSPMARASNTEAFF
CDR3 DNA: TGTGCCAGCAGCCCAATGGCGAGGGCGAGTAACACTGAAGCTTTCTTT

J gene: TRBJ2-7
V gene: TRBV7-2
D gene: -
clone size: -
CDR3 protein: CASSLDFVRGEQYF
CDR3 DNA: TGTGCCAGCAGCTTAGATTTCGTCCGGGGCGAGCAGTACTTC

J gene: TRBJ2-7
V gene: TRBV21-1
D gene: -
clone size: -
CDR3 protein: CASSKERTSGGGTYEQYF
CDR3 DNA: TGTGCCAGCAGCAAAGAAAGGACTAGCGGGGGAGGCACCTACGAGCAGTACTTC

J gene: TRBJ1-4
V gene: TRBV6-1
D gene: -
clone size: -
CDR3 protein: CASGKDPYNEKLFF
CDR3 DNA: TGTGCCAGCGGAAAGGACCCCTATAATGAAAAACTGTTTTTT

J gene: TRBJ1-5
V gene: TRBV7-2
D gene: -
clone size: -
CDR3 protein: CASSLNGQSNQPQHF
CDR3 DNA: TGTGCCAGCAGCCTCAACGGACAGTCCAATCAGCCCCAGCATTTT

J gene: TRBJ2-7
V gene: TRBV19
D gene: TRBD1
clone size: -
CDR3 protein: CASSIGTGFSYEQYF
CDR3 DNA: TGTGCCAGTAGTATAGGGACAGGGTTCTCCTACGAGCAGTACTTC

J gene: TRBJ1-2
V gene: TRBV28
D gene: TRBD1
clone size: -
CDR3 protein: CASSSYRDRAFSTF
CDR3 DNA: TGTGCCAGCAGTTCATACCGGGACAGGGCTTTTTCCACCTTC

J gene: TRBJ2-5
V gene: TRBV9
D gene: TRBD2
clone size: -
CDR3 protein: CASSGTSGGNQYF
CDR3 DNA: TGTGCCAGCAGCGGAACTAGCGGGGGTAACCAGTACTTC

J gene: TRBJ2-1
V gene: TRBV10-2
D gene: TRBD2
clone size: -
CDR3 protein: CASSGGTSGGSSLPANEQFF
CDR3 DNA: TGCGCCAGCAGTGGGGGGACTAGCGGGGGTTCATCCCTCCCTGCTAATGAGCAGTTCTTC

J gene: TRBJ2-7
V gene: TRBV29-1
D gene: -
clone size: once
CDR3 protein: CSVEVGSYEQYF
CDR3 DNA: TGCAGCGTTGAGGTGGGATCCTACGAGCAGTACTTC

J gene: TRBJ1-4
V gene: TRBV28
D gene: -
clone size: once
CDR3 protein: CASLPGPGEKLFF
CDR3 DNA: TGTGCCAGCCTTCCGGGACCGGGTGAAAAACTGTTTTTT

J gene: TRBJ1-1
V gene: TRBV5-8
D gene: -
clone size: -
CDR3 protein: CASSYPYGVLNTEAFF
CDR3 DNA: TGTGCCAGCAGCTACCCGTATGGAGTTTTAAACACTGAAGCTTTCTTT

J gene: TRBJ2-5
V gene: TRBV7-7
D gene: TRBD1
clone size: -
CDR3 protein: CASSPRQGREETQYF
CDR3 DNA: TGTGCTAGCAGCCCCCGACAGGGAAGGGAGGAGACCCAGTACTTC

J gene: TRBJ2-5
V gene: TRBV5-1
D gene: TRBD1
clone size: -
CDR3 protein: CASSLEPTGHPETQYF
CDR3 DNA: TGCGCCAGCAGCTTGGAGCCGACAGGGCATCCGGAGACCCAGTACTTC

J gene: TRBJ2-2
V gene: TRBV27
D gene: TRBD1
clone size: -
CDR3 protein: CASTSGTGGRGELFF
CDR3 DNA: TGTGCCAGCACCTCCGGGACAGGGGGCAGAGGGGAGCTGTTTTTT

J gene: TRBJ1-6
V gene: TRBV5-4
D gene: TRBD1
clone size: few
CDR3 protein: CASRTGGNSPLHF
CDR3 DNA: TGTGCCAGCAGGACAGGGGGGAATTCACCCCTCCACTTT

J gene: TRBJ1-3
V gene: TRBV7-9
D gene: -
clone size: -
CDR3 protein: CASSLVDSGNTIYF
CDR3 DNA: TGTGCCAGCAGCTTAGTAGACTCTGGAAACACCATATATTTT

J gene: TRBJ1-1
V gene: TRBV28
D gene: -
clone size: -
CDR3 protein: CASSPVPGMNTEAFF
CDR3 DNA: TGTGCCAGCAGTCCCGTTCCGGGGATGAACACTGAAGCTTTCTTT

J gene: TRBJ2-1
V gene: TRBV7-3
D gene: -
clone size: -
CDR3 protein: CASSSDYSPPNEQFF
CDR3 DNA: TGTGCCAGCAGCTCGGACTATTCTCCGCCCAATGAGCAGTTCTTC

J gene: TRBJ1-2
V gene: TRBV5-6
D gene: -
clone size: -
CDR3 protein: CASSSGGTGTYGYTF
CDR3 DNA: TGTGCCAGCAGCTCGGGCGGAACCGGGACATATGGCTACACCTTC

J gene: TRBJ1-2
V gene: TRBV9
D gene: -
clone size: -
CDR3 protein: CASSVEATTNYGYTF
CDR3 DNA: TGTGCCAGCAGCGTAGAAGCGACGACTAACTATGGCTACACCTTC

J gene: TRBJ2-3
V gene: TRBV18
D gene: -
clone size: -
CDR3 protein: CASSPPVGKADTQYF
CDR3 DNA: TGTGCCAGCTCACCACCAGTTGGGAAGGCAGATACGCAGTATTTT

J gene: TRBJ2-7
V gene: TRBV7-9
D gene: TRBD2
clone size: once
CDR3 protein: CASSAGSGPGEEQYF
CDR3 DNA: TGTGCCAGCAGCGCCGGTAGCGGGCCTGGGGAGGAGCAGTACTTC

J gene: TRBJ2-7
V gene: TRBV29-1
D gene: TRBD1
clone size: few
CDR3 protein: CSVVGTGGSYEQYF
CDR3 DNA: TGCAGCGTTGTTGGGACAGGGGGATCTTACGAGCAGTACTTC

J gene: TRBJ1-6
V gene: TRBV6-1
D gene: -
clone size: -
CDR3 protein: CASSEGRGNSPLHF
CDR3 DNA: TGTGCCAGCAGTGAAGGTAGGGGGAATTCACCCCTCCACTTT

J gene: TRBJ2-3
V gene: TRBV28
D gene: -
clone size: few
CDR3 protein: CASSGGRRTDTQYF
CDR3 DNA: TGTGCCAGCAGTGGGGGCAGGCGCACAGATACGCAGTATTTT

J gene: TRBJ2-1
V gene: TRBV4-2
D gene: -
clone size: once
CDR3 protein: CASSQDAPNEQFF
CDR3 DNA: TGTGCCAGCAGCCAAGACGCCCCGAATGAGCAGTTCTTC

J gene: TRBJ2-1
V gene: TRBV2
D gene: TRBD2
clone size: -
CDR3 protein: CASSATSGRGNEQFF
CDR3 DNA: TGTGCCAGCAGTGCAACTAGCGGGCGGGGCAATGAGCAGTTCTTC

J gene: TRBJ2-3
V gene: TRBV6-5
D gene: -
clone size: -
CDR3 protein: CASRLSGISTDTQYF
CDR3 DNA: TGTGCCAGCAGGTTGAGCGGAATAAGCACAGATACGCAGTATTTT

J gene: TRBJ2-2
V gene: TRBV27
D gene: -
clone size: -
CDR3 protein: CASRAGPGRGDTGELFF
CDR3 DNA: TGTGCCAGCAGAGCTGGACCGGGACGCGGGGACACCGGGGAGCTGTTTTTT

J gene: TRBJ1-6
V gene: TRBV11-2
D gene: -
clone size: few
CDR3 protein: CASRREMFSPLHF
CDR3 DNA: TGTGCCAGCAGACGAGAGATGTTTTCACCCCTCCACTTT

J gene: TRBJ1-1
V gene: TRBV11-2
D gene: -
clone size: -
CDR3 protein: CASSLNYGLIGREGTEAFF
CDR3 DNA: TGTGCCAGCAGCTTAAACTATGGTTTAATTGGCAGGGAAGGCACTGAAGCTTTCTTT

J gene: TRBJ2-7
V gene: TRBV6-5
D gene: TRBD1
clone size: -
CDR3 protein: CASSPRDRGDEQYF
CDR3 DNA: TGTGCCAGCAGTCCGCGGGACAGGGGGGACGAGCAGTACTTC

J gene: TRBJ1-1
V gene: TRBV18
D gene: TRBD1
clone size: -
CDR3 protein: CASSPTQGAGWTEAFF
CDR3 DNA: TGTGCCAGCTCCCCAACCCAGGGGGCTGGATGGACTGAAGCTTTCTTT

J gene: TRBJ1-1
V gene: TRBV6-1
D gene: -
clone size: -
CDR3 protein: CAILGGTEAFF
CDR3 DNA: TGTGCCATCCTAGGGGGCACTGAAGCTTTCTTT

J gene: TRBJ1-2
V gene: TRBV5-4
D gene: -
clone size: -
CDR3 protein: CASSSARGDGYTF
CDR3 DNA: TGTGCCAGCAGCTCGGCTAGGGGGGACGGCTACACCTTC

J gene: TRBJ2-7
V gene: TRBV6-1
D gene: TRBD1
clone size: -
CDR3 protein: CASTTTRTGVEQYF
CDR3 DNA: TGTGCCAGCACCACTACCCGGACAGGGGTCGAGCAGTACTTC

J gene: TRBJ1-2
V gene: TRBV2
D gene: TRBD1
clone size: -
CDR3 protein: CASTPGGGGSYGYTF
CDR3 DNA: TGTGCCAGCACCCCAGGGGGGGGTGGCTCATATGGCTACACCTTC

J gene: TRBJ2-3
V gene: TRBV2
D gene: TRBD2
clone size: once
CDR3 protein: CASSPPTGTSGGYTQYF
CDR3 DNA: TGTGCCAGCAGTCCTCCCACCGGGACTAGCGGGGGGTATACGCAGTATTTT

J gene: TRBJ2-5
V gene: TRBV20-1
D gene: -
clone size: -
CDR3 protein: CSAMLQETQYF
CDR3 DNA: TGCAGTGCCATGCTCCAAGAGACCCAGTACTTC

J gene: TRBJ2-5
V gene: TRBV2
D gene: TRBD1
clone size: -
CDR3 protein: CASSEGTGGETQYF
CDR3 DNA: TGTGCCAGCAGTGAAGGGACAGGAGGCGAGACCCAGTACTTC

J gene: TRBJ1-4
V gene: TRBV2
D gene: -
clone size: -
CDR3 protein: CASRASTGSTNEKLFF
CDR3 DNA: TGTGCCAGCAGAGCGTCTACAGGGTCAACTAATGAAAAACTGTTTTTT

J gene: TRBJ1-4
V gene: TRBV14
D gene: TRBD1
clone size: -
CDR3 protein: CASSQTGNEKLFF
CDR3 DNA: TGTGCCAGCAGCCAGACAGGGAATGAAAAACTGTTTTTT